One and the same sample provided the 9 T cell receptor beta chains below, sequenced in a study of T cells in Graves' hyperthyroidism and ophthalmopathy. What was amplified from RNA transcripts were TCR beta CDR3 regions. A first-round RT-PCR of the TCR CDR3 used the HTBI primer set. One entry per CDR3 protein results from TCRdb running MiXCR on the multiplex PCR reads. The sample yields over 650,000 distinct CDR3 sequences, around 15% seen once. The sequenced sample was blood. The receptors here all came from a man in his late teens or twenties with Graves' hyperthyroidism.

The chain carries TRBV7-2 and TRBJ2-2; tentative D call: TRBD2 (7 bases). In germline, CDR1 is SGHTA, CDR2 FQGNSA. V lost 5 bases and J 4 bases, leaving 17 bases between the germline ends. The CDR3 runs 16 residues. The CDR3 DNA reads TGTGCCAGCAGCACAAATGGGGGGGCTGGCACCGGGGAGCTGTTTTTT. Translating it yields CASSTNGGAGTGELFF.

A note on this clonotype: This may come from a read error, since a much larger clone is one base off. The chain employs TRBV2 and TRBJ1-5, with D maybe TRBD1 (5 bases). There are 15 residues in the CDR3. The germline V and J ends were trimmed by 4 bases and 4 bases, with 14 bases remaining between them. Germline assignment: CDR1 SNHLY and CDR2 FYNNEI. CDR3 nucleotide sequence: TGTGCCAGCAGTGTGACCCCCGGGGGGAATCAGCCCCAGCATTTT. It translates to CASSVTPGGNQPQHF.

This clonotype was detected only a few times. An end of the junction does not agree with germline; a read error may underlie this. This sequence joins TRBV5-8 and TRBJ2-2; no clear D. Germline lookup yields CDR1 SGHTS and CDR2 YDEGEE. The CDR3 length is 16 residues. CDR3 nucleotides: TGCGCCAACAGCTTGGTTCCGAACTTGAACACCGGGGAGCTGTTTTTT. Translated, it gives CANSLVPNLNTGELFF.

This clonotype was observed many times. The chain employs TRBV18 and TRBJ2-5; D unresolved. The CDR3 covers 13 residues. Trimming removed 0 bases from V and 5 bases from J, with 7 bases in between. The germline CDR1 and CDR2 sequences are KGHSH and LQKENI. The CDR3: CASSPPDRETQYF. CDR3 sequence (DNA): TGTGCCAGCTCACCACCGGATCGGGAGACCCAGTACTTC. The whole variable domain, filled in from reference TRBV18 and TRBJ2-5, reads NAGVMQNPRHLVRRRGQEARLRCSPMKGHSHVYWYRQLPEEGLKFMVYLQKENIIDESGMPKERFSAEFPKEGPSILRIQQVVRGDSAAYFCASSPPDRETQYFGPGTRLLVL.

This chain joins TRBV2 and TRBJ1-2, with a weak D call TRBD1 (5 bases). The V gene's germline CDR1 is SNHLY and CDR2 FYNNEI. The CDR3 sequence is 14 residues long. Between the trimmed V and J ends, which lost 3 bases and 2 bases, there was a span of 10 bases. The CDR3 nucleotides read TGTGCCAGCAGTGATACAGGAGGGAACTATGGCTACACCTTC. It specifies CASSDTGGNYGYTF.

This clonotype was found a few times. For the CDR3, the DNA is TGTGCCAGCAGTGCTGGGACAGGGGGCTCGGATACGCAGTATTTT. Translating gives CASSAGTGGSDTQYF. This chain uses TRBV2 with TRBJ2-3, with 12 bases aligning to TRBD1. CDR3 size: 15 residues. CDR1 and CDR2 from the germline V gene are SNHLY and FYNNEI. V was pared by 4 bases and J by 6 bases, with 5 bases of the junction left unmatched.

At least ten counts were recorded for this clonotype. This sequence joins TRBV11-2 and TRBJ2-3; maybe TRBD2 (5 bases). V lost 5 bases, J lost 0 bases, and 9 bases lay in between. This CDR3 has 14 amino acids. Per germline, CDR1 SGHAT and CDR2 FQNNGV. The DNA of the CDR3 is TGTGCCAGCAGCGTCACGGGGAGCACAGATACGCAGTATTTT. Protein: CASSVTGSTDTQYF.

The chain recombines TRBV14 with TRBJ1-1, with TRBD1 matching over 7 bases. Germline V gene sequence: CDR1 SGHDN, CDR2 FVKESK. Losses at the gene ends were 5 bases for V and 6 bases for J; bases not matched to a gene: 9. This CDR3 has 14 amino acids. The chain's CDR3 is CASSETGRIAEAFF. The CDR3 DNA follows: TGTGCCAGCAGCGAGACAGGGAGGATAGCTGAAGCTTTCTTT.

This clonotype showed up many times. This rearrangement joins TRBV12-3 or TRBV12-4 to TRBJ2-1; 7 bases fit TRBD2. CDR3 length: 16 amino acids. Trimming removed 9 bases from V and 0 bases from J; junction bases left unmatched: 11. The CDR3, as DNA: TGTGCCAGAATGGGGGGGGAAAGTTTCTCCTACAATGAGCAGTTCTTC. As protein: CARMGGESFSYNEQFF.